This TCR beta chain appears in the sequencing data of a study of regulatory T cells in long-lasting Graves disease. A word on this clonotype: Its antigen is currently unknown.

V shed 1 base and J shed 3 bases, with 10 bases lying between them. CDR1 and CDR2 from the germline V gene are SGHTA and FQGNSA. This CDR3 is 15 amino acids long. With iRepertoire HTBI primers and Arm-PCR of CDR3 regions, TCR beta libraries were built. In the authors' workflow: From all samples, identification returned 14 TRBJ and roughly 65 TRBV segments. A single record per CDR3 protein comes from TCRdb applying MiXCR to the multiplex PCR reads. The V and J calls were not made by the authors but by TCRdb's processing. The table shows 400,000 to 500,000 distinct CDR3 sequences, with roughly a fifth occurring only once. Sample time point: persistent/refractory GD, antithyroid drugs over 5 years with positive TRAb. PBMC-derived RNA was used for the TCR library. Graves' disease diagnoses used American Thyroid Association guidelines. Study-level points and caveats: It was in persistent disease that TRBV28, TRBJ1-2 and TRBJ2-5 were favored.

The receptor was isolated from a female donor with Graves disease. The chain couples TRBV7-2 to TRBJ1-3; D possibly corresponds to TRBD1 (5 bases). The sequencing here drew on peripheral blood mononuclear cells (PBMCs), taken when the disease was refractory, from a patient treated with antithyroid drugs. The DNA for the CDR3 is TGTGCCAGCAGCTTAGGGGGCGGCTTTGGAAACACCATATATTTT. Protein: CASSLGGGFGNTIYF.